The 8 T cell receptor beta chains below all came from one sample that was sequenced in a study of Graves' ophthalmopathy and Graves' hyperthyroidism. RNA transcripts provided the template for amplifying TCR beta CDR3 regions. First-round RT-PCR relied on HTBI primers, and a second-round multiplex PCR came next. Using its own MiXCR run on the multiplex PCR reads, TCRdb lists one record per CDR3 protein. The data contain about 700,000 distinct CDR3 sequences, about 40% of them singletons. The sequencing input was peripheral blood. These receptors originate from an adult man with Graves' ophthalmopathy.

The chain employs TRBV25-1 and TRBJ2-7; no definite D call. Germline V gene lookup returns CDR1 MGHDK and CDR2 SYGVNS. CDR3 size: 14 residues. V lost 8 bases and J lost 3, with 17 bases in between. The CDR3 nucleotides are TGTGCCAGCTCACCAATCGAAGGGATCTACGAGCAGTACTTC. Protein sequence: CASSPIEGIYEQYF.

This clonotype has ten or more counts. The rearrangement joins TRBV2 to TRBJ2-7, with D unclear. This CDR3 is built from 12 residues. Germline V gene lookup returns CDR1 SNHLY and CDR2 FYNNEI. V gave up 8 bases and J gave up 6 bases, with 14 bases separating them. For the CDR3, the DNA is TGTGCCAGCGCAATTCTCCACGGCGAGCAGTACTTC. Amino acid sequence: CASAILHGEQYF.

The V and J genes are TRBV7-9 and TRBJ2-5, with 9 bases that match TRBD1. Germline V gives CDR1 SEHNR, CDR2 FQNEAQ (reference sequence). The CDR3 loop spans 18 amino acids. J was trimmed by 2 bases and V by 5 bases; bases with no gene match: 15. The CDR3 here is CASSQGDRVSGGQETQYF. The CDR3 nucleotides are TGTGCCAGCAGCCAAGGGGACAGGGTGTCCGGCGGACAAGAGACCCAGTACTTC.

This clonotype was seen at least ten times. DNA of the CDR3: TGTGCCAGCAGCCTACACGGGTGGGAGACCCAGTACTTC. It specifies CASSLHGWETQYF. The chain recombines TRBV7-9 with TRBJ2-5; no clear D. The CDR3 runs 13 residues. Germline CDR1 and CDR2: SEHNR and FQNEAQ (reference sequence). The V end was cut by 5 bases, the J end by 5 bases, with 12 bases between.

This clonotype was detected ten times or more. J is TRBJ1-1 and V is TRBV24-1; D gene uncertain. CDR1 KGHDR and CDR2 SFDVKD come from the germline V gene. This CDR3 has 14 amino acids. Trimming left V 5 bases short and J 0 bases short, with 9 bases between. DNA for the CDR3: TGTGCCACCAGTGCGGGCGGGTTGAACACTGAAGCTTTCTTT. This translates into CATSAGGLNTEAFF.

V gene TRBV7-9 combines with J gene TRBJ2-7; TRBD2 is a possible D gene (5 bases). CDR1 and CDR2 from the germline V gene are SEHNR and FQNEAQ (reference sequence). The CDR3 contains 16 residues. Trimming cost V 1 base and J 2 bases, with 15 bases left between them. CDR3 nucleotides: TGTGCCAGCAGCTTAGGGGAACTAGTGATCACCTACGAGCAGTACTTC. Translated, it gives CASSLGELVITYEQYF.

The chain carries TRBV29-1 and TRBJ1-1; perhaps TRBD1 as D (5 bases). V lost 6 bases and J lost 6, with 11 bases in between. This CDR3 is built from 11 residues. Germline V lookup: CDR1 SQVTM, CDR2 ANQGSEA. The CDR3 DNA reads TGCAGCGTGTACGAGGGGTCTGAAGCTTTCTTT. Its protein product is CSVYEGSEAFF.

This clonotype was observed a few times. CDR3: CASSSFRDISFPTGELFF. CDR3 bases: TGTGCCAGCAGCTCGTTCCGGGACATCTCCTTTCCCACCGGGGAGCTGTTTTTT. This chain joins TRBV7-2 and TRBJ2-2, with D possibly TRBD1 on 6 matching bases. From germline, CDR1 is SGHTA and CDR2 FQGNSA. V lost 4 bases to trimming and J lost 4 bases, with 22 bases between them. This CDR3 region has 18 residues.